This TCR beta chain comes out of a study of OX40 agonist ivuxolimab in advanced cancers. This clone was detected once. Only in-frame clones appear in the TCRdb table, and some are missing; sequencing was by immunoSEQ multiplex PCR. The sample comprises tens of thousands of clones, 85% to 90% of which are singletons, and more than 3% rests with the top ten. The TCR originated in an adult with an advanced solid tumor such as melanoma, head and neck, liver or kidney cancer. Sequences were derived from CD4+ or CD8+ T cells sorted from blood, sampled in a trial of the OX40 agonist ivuxolimab.

CDR3 DNA: TGTGCCTGGATACCATGGGGGGATCCTAGCACAGATACGCAGTATTTT. The encoded protein is CAWIPWGDPSTDTQYF. This rearrangement joins TRBV30 to TRBJ2-3, with D possibly TRBD2 on 6 matching bases. CDR1 is GTSNPN and CDR2 is SVGIG in the germline V gene (reference sequence). The CDR3 consists of 16 residues. The V end lost 4 bases, the J end lost 0 bases, and 17 bases lay between the germline ends.